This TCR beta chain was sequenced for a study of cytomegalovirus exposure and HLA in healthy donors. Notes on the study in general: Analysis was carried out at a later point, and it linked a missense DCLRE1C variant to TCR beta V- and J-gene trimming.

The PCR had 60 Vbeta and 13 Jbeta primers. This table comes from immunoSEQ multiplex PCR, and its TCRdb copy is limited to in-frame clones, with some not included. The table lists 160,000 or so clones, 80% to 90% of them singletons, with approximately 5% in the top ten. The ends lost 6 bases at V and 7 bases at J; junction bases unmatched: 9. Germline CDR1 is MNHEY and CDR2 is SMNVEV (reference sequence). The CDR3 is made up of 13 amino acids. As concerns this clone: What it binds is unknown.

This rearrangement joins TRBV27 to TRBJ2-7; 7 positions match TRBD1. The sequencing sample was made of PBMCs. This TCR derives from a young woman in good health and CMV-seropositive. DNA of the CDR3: TGTGCCAGCAGCCCGGGACAGATTAGGGAGCAGTACTTC. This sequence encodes CASSPGQIREQYF.